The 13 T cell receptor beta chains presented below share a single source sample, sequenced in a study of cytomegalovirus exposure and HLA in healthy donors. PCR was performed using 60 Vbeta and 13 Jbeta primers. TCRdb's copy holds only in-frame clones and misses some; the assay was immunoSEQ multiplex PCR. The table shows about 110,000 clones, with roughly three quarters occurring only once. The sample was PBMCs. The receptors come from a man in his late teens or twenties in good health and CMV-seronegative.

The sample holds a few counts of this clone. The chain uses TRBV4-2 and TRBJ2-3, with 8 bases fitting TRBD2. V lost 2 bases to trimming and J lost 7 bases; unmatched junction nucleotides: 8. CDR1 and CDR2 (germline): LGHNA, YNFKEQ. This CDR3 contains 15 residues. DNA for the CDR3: TGTGCCAGCAGCCAACTAGCGGGTCCGTCCTATACGCAGTATTTT. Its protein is CASSQLAGPSYTQYF.

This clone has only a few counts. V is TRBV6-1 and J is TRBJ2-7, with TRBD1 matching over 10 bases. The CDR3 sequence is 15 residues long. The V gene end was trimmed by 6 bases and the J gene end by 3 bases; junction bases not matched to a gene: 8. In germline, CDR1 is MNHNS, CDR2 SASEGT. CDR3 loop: CASSSGQGVDYEQYF. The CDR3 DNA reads TGTGCCAGCAGCTCTGGACAGGGGGTAGACTACGAGCAGTACTTC.

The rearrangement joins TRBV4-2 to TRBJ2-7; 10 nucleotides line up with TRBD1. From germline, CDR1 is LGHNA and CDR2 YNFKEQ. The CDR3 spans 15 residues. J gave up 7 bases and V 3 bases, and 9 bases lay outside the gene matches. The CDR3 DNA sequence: TGTGCCAGCAGCCATGGGACAGGGGCCAGGGGGGAGCAGTACTTC. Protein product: CASSHGTGARGEQYF.

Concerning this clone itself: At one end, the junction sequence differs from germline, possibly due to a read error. The CDR3 DNA is TGTGCCAGTAGCCAAAGGACAGGGGGGAAAGAGACCCAGTACTTC. Protein product: CASSQRTGGKETQYF. This chain joins TRBV14 and TRBJ2-5; 10 nucleotides line up with TRBD1. Germline V gene sequence: CDR1 SGHDN, CDR2 FVKESK. This CDR3 comprises 15 residues.

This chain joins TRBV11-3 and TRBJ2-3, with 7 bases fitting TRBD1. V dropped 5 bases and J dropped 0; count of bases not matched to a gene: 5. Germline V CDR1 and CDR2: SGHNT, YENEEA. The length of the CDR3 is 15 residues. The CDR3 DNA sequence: TGTGCCAGCAGCGTGGGGACAGATAGCACAGATACGCAGTATTTT. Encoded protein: CASSVGTDSTDTQYF.

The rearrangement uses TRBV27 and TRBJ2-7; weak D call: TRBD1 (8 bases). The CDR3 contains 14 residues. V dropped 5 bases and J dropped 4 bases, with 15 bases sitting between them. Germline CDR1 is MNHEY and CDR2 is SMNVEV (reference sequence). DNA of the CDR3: TGTGCCAGCAGTGCCAGGGGGCGGGAGTACGAGCAGTACTTC. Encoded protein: CASSARGREYEQYF.

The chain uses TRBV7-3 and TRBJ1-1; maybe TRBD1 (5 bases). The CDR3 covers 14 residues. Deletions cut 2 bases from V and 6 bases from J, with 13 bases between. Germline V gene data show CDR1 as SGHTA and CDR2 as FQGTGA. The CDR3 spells CASSLGAPGAEAFF. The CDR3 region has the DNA TGTGCCAGCAGCTTAGGGGCCCCGGGGGCTGAAGCTTTCTTT.

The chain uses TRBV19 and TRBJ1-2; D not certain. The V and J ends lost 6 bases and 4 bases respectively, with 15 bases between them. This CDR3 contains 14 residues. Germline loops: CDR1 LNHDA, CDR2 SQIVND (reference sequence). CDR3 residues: CASRHGLQTYGYTF. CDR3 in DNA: TGTGCCAGTAGGCACGGATTACAGACCTATGGCTACACCTTC.

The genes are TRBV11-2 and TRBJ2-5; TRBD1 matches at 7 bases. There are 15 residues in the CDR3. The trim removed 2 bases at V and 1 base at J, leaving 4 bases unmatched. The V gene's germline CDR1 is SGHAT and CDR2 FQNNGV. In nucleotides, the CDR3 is TGTGCCAGCAGCTTATTGAGGGGGCTCCAAGAGACCCAGTACTTC. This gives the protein CASSLLRGLQETQYF.

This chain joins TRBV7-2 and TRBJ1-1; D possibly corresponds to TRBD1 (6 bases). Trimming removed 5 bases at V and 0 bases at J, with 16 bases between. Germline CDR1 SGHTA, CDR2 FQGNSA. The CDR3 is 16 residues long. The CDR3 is CASSPRAGAVNTEAFF. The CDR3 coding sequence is TGTGCCAGCAGCCCGCGGGCAGGGGCCGTGAACACTGAAGCTTTCTTT.

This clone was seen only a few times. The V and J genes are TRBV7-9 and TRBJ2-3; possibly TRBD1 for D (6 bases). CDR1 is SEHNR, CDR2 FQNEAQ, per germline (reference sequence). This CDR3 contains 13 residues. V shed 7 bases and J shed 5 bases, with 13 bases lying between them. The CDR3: CASIKGDRDTQYF. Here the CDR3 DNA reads TGTGCCAGCATAAAGGGGGACCGAGATACGCAGTATTTT.

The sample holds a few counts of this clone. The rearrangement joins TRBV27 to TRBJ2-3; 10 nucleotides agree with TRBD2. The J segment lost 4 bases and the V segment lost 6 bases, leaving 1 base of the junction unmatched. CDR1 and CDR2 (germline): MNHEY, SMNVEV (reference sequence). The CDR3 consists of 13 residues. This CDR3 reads CASRLAGSDTQYF. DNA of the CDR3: TGTGCCAGCAGACTAGCGGGGTCAGATACGCAGTATTTT.

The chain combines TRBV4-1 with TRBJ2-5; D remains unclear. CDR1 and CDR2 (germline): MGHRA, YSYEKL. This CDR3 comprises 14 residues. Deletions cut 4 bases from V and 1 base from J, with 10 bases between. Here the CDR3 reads CASSRLGPQETQYF. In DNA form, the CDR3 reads TGCGCCAGCAGCCGCCTGGGCCCCCAAGAGACCCAGTACTTC.